One sample yielded the 24 T cell receptor beta chains listed below, sequenced in a study of T cell responses to AZD1222 COVID-19 vaccine. Only in-frame clones appear in the TCRdb table, and some are missing; sequencing was by immunoSEQ multiplex PCR. The table has roughly 150,000 clones, 92% seen once. Sequencing used peripheral blood, obtained on day 0 of AZD1222 vaccination. The receptors were gathered from an adult in good health.

The CDR3 region has the DNA TGTGCCAGCTCATCACAGGGTAAACTAGAGTTTCCGAATTCACCCCTCCACTTT. Residues: CASSSQGKLEFPNSPLHF. V gene TRBV18 combines with J gene TRBJ1-6, with TRBD1 as a possible D gene (6 bases). Germline V gene lookup returns CDR1 KGHSH and CDR2 LQKENI. The CDR3 is 18 residues long. V gave up 5 bases and J gave up 7 bases, with 24 bases separating them. The full variable domain, with the rest looked up from reference TRBV18 and TRBJ1-6, is NAGVMQNPRHLVRRRGQEARLRCSPMKGHSHVYWYRQLPEEGLKFMVYLQKENIIDESGMPKERFSAEFPKEGPSILRIQQVVRGDSAAYFCASSSQGKLEFPNSPLHFGNGTRLTVT.

A single count supports this clone. A junction boundary mismatches the germline segment, possibly from a read error. The DNA for the CDR3 is TGTGCTAGCAGCTTGAGCCGCCAAGAGACCCAGTACTTC. Amino acids: CASSLSRQETQYF. This chain joins TRBV7-7 and TRBJ2-5; D remains ambiguous. The CDR3 totals 13 residues. Looked up from germline, CDR1 is SSHAT and CDR2 is FNYEAQ (reference sequence).

The chain uses TRBV4-1 and TRBJ2-5; possibly TRBD1 or TRBD2 for D (5 bases each). This CDR3 is 13 amino acids long. In germline, CDR1 is MGHRA, CDR2 YSYEKL. V shed 1 base and J shed 4 bases, with 7 bases lying between them. The CDR3 sequence is CASSQGGAETQYF. The CDR3 DNA reads as TGCGCCAGCAGCCAAGGAGGGGCAGAGACCCAGTACTTC.

The genes are TRBV30 and TRBJ1-1, with D hard to call. V was pared by 0 bases and J by 5 bases, with 10 bases between. The CDR3 spans 13 residues. The V gene's germline CDR1 is GTSNPN and CDR2 SVGIG (reference sequence). CDR3 in DNA: TGTGCCTGGAGTGTACCCAGCCCGACTGAAGCTTTCTTT. Translation: CAWSVPSPTEAFF.

V and J are TRBV2 and TRBJ1-1; no firm D call. Germline V gene sequence: CDR1 SNHLY, CDR2 FYNNEI. The V end lost 6 bases, the J end lost 3 bases, and 11 bases lay between the germline ends. This CDR3 contains 13 residues. This CDR3 is CASSPFPHTEAFF. Written as DNA, the CDR3 is TGTGCCAGCAGCCCTTTCCCGCACACTGAAGCTTTCTTT.

V and J are TRBV27 and TRBJ1-5, with D unclear. With 6 bases removed from V and 7 bases from J, the gap between germline ends came to 16 bases. The CDR3 totals 14 residues. Looked up from germline, CDR1 is MNHEY and CDR2 is SMNVEV (reference sequence). The CDR3 DNA reads TGTGCCAGCAGGCTTCTCGCGGTTGGACAGCCCCAGCATTTT. Its translation is CASRLLAVGQPQHF.

V and J are TRBV7-8 and TRBJ2-1, with TRBD2 matching over 11 bases. The CDR3 length is 18 residues. Germline CDR1 is SGHVS and CDR2 is FQNEAQ. J lost 0 bases, V lost 3 bases, and 7 bases had no gene match. The CDR3 nucleotides are TGTGCCAGCAGCTTCTTAGCGGGAGGGCCGAGCTCCTACAATGAGCAGTTCTTC. Its protein is CASSFLAGGPSSYNEQFF.

J is TRBJ2-3 and V is TRBV6-6, with 8 positions matching TRBD2. The CDR3 contains 13 residues. The germline gives CDR1 MNHNY, CDR2 SVGAGI (reference sequence). V shed 11 bases and J 2 bases; nucleotides not matched to a gene: 6. CDR3 sequence: CAGGGGFTDTQYF. In DNA form, the CDR3 reads TGTGCCGGAGGCGGGGGGTTCACAGATACGCAGTATTTT.

This clone was detected only once. This chain uses TRBV16 with TRBJ2-1; 8 bases are a match to TRBD1. This CDR3 is 18 amino acids long. The trim removed 0 bases at V and 3 bases at J, leaving 10 bases unmatched. Germline V gene sequence: CDR1 KGHSY, CDR2 FQNENV. CDR3 region: CASSQSREQGASYNEQFF. CDR3 in DNA: TGTGCCAGCAGCCAATCGCGTGAGCAGGGGGCAAGCTACAATGAGCAGTTCTTC.

The chain has TRBV6-1 and TRBJ1-2; the D gene is possibly TRBD1 (5 bases). CDR1 and CDR2 from the germline V gene are MNHNS and SASEGT. The CDR3 totals 15 residues. Between the trimmed V and J ends, which lost 1 base and 4 bases, there was a span of 13 bases. The CDR3: CASSEGAGRGYGYTF. CDR3 coding DNA: TGTGCCAGCAGTGAAGGGGCAGGGAGGGGCTATGGCTACACCTTC.

The chain is built from TRBV7-2 and TRBJ1-1; 8 bases map to TRBD1. The CDR3 is 17 residues long. Germline CDR1 reads SGHTA; CDR2 reads FQGNSA. The junction had 12 bases not matched to a gene; V was cut back by 4 bases and J by 2 bases. CDR3 amino acids: CASSSPTGVSINTEAFF. The CDR3 nucleotides are TGTGCCAGCAGCTCCCCGACAGGGGTTTCCATAAACACTGAAGCTTTCTTT.

The chain joins TRBV5-1 to TRBJ1-3; D unresolved. The ends were cut back, 0 bases at V and 0 bases at J, with 7 bases in the middle. Germline CDR1 SGHRS, CDR2 YFSETQ. This CDR3 has 15 amino acids. DNA for the CDR3: TGCGCCAGCAGCTTGGTTCCCGGCTCTGGAAACACCATATATTTT. Amino acids: CASSLVPGSGNTIYF.

The chain recombines TRBV25-1 with TRBJ2-7; TRBD2 is a possible D gene (5 bases). CDR1 is MGHDK, CDR2 SYGVNS, per germline. The CDR3 length is 14 residues. V was trimmed by 2 bases and J by 0 bases, leaving 8 bases between them. As DNA, the CDR3 is TGTGCCAGCAGTGAACTGGGGAGCTCCTACGAGCAGTACTTC. It encodes CASSELGSSYEQYF.

This clone was observed a handful of times. The chain uses TRBV19 and TRBJ1-4; D perhaps matches TRBD1 (5 bases). From germline, CDR1 is LNHDA and CDR2 SQIVND (reference sequence). Trimming removed 5 bases from V and 3 bases from J, with 13 bases in between. The CDR3 totals 15 residues. CDR3 in DNA: TGTGCCAGTAGTGCAGCCGGGACTCCTAATGAAAAACTGTTTTTT. This encodes CASSAAGTPNEKLFF.

The chain links TRBV9 to TRBJ1-1; D perhaps matches TRBD1 (6 bases). The germline V gene encodes CDR1 SGDLS and CDR2 YYNGEE. The CDR3 consists of 17 residues. Trimming shortened V by 3 bases and J by 2 bases, and 20 bases separated the two germline ends. CDR3 coding DNA: TGTGCCAGCAGCGCGTCAATCGTGCCGACAGGAAACACTGAAGCTTTCTTT. Its protein is CASSASIVPTGNTEAFF. Full variable domain (rest looked up from reference TRBV9 and TRBJ1-1): DSGVTQTPKHLITATGQRVTLRCSPRSGDLSVYWYQQSLDQGLQFLIQYYNGEERAKGNILERFSAQQFPDLHSELNLSSLELGDSALYFCASSASIVPTGNTEAFFGQGTRLTVV.

The chain joins TRBV30 to TRBJ2-3; 8 positions match TRBD2. Germline V gene lookup returns CDR1 GTSNPN and CDR2 SVGIG (reference sequence). J gave up 2 bases and V 5 bases, and 12 bases lay outside the gene matches. This CDR3 is 16 amino acids long. The CDR3 loop is CAWAGKRGTDTDTQYF. CDR3 DNA: TGTGCCTGGGCCGGGAAGCGGGGGACCGACACAGATACGCAGTATTTT. Drawing the rest from reference TRBV30 and TRBJ2-3, the complete variable domain is SQTIHQWPATLVQPVGSPLSLECTVEGTSNPNLYWYRQAAGRGLQLLFYSVGIGQISSEVPQNLSASRPQDRQFILSSKKLLLSDSGFYLCAWAGKRGTDTDTQYFGPGTRLTVL.

The chain links TRBV5-5 to TRBJ2-7; D not certain. V gave up 3 bases and J gave up 5 bases, with 9 bases separating them. CDR3 size: 12 residues. Germline loops: CDR1 SGHKS, CDR2 YYEKEE (reference sequence). Here the CDR3 DNA reads TGTGCCAGCAGCTCCAAGCCCGACGAGCAGTACTTC. It specifies CASSSKPDEQYF.

This clone was detected only once. V gene TRBV6-2 or TRBV6-3 combines with J gene TRBJ2-1; D could derive from TRBD1 or TRBD2 (6 bases each). The CDR3 covers 14 residues. Germline values: CDR1 MNHEY, CDR2 SVGEGT. Trimming removed 6 bases at V and 6 bases at J, with 15 bases between. As DNA, the CDR3 is TGTGCCAGCAGCCCCGGAGGAGGGGGCAATGAGCAGTTCTTC. Translating it yields CASSPGGGGNEQFF.

The J gene is TRBJ2-3, the V gene TRBV5-6, with 7 bases aligning to TRBD1. The CDR3 is 15 residues long. The germline CDR1 and CDR2 sequences are SGHDT and YYEEEE. Trimming removed 4 bases from V and 1 base from J; junction bases left unmatched: 6. The CDR3: CASSHRTGRTDTQYF. The CDR3 DNA reads as TGTGCCAGCAGCCACCGGACAGGTCGCACAGATACGCAGTATTTT. Full variable domain (rest looked up from reference TRBV5-6 and TRBJ2-3): DAGVTQSPTHLIKTRGQQVTLRCSPKSGHDTVSWYQQALGQGPQFIFQYYEEEERQRGNFPDRFSGHQFPNYSSELNVNALLLGDSALYLCASSHRTGRTDTQYFGPGTRLTVL.

This chain uses TRBV9 with TRBJ1-2; the match to TRBD1 covers 8 bases. V was clipped by 4 bases and J by 0 bases; unmatched bases: 8. CDR1 SGDLS and CDR2 YYNGEE come from the germline V gene. This CDR3 has 16 amino acids. The CDR3 reads CASSTGGQASNYGYTF. CDR3 DNA: TGTGCCAGCAGCACAGGGGGACAGGCCTCTAACTATGGCTACACCTTC.

The V and J genes are TRBV13 and TRBJ1-2, with D perhaps TRBD1 (6 bases). Germline V lookup: CDR1 PRHDT, CDR2 FYEKMQ (reference sequence). V gave up 2 bases and J gave up 7 bases, with 14 bases separating them. The CDR3 covers 14 residues. CDR3 coding DNA: TGTGCCAGCAGCTTAACTAAGACAGGACCTGGCTACACCTTC. Translation: CASSLTKTGPGYTF.

This sequence joins TRBV12-3 or TRBV12-4 and TRBJ1-1; D gene ambiguous. V dropped 5 bases and J dropped 1 base, with 8 bases sitting between them. The CDR3 spans 13 residues. The CDR3 sequence is CASSLWENTEAFF. Here the CDR3 DNA reads TGTGCCAGCAGTCTGTGGGAGAACACTGAAGCTTTCTTT.

The CDR3 sequence is CASSSDSNQPQHF. CDR3 coding DNA: TGTGCCAGCAGCTCTGATAGCAATCAGCCCCAGCATTTT. The gene calls are TRBV6-5 and TRBJ1-5, with D hard to call. The CDR3 length is 13 residues. CDR1 MNHEY and CDR2 SVGAGI come from the germline V gene. Trimming took 6 bases from V and 0 from J, leaving 6 bases between them.

The chain has TRBV4-2 and TRBJ1-3, with a possible D match to TRBD1 (6 bases). The CDR3 is 14 amino acids. V lost 9 bases, J lost 4 bases, and 16 bases lay in between. Germline loops: CDR1 LGHNA, CDR2 YNFKEQ. CDR3 DNA: TGTGCCAGTACGAGGGGGGATAGGGGAAACACCATATATTTT. As protein: CASTRGDRGNTIYF.